This passage covers 30 T cell receptor beta chains from one sample sequenced in a study of blood T cell repertoires in COVID-19. Repertoires were generated with immunoSEQ multiplex PCR, while TCRdb's copy carries only in-frame clones and drops some. The sample has fewer than 150,000 clones; under 90% are singletons. Specimen: PBMCs or T cells enriched from blood (not recorded which). The receptors here all came from a middle-aged man in a cohort exposed to, infected with or recovered from COVID-19 (not recorded which).

The chain carries TRBV7-8 and TRBJ1-5; D is undetermined. In germline, CDR1 is SGHVS, CDR2 FQNEAQ. The CDR3 runs to 14 residues. The V gene lost 4 bases and the J gene lost 1 base, with 8 bases spanning the gap. The CDR3 protein is CASSWRDSNQPQHF. DNA for the CDR3: TGTGCCAGCAGCTGGAGAGACAGCAATCAGCCCCAGCATTTT.

The chain links TRBV9 to TRBJ2-1, with 10 nucleotides matching TRBD2. The CDR3 totals 15 residues. Germline CDR1 SGDLS, CDR2 YYNGEE. V shed 1 base, J shed 5 bases, and the junction held 3 bases outside the gene matches. The chain's CDR3 is CASSVLAGDNNEQFF. The CDR3 nucleotides read TGTGCCAGCAGCGTACTAGCGGGAGACAACAATGAGCAGTTCTTC.

The chain joins TRBV7-2 to TRBJ2-7; 7 positions match TRBD2. Trimming removed 3 bases from V and 4 bases from J; junction bases left unmatched: 3. The CDR3 length is 13 residues. CDR1 and CDR2 (germline): SGHTA, FQGNSA. CDR3 region: CASSLGGNYEQYF. DNA for the CDR3: TGTGCCAGCAGCTTGGGGGGGAATTACGAGCAGTACTTC. Together with reference TRBV7-2 and TRBJ2-7, the CDR3 gives the full variable domain: GAGVSQSPSNKVTEKGKDVELRCDPISGHTALYWYRQSLGQGLEFLIYFQGNSAPDKSGLPSDRFSAERTGGSVSTLTIQRTQQEDSAVYLCASSLGGNYEQYFGPGTRLTVT.

The chain recombines TRBV24-1 with TRBJ2-1; 7 nucleotides match TRBD2. With V trimmed by 3 bases and J by 7 bases, 5 bases remained unmatched. Per germline, CDR1 KGHDR and CDR2 SFDVKD. The CDR3 runs to 14 residues. In DNA form, the CDR3 reads TGTGCCACCAGTGATCCCGGGACTATTAATGAGCAGTTCTTC. It is translated as CATSDPGTINEQFF.

The chain is built from TRBV5-6 and TRBJ1-1; D call uncertain. In germline, CDR1 is SGHDT, CDR2 YYEEEE. V lost 0 bases and J 2 bases, leaving 5 bases between the germline ends. This CDR3 spans 13 amino acids. Written as DNA, the CDR3 is TGTGCCAGCAGCTTGGGGAGTAACACTGAAGCTTTCTTT. This sequence encodes CASSLGSNTEAFF.

The chain links TRBV9 to TRBJ1-6; 10 bases align to TRBD1. The junction had 23 bases not matched to a gene; V was cut back by 3 bases and J by 2 bases. The CDR3 is 23 residues long. Germline assignment: CDR1 SGDLS and CDR2 YYNGEE. The CDR3 sequence: CASSGTGGPPSGRDPPYNSPLHF. CDR3 nucleotides: TGTGCCAGCAGCGGGACAGGGGGTCCACCCTCGGGCCGCGACCCTCCCTATAATTCACCCCTCCACTTT.

This clone was observed many times. The rearrangement joins TRBV16 to TRBJ2-6, with D possibly TRBD1 on 5 matching bases. In germline, CDR1 is KGHSY, CDR2 FQNENV. V was cut by 0 bases and J by 18 bases, with 15 bases left in between. This CDR3 has 13 amino acids. CDR3 sequence reads: CASSQSGGGAGTF. The CDR3, as DNA: TGTGCCAGCAGCCAATCTGGTGGTGGGGCAGGGACTTTC.

This chain connects TRBV28 to TRBJ1-2; D may be TRBD1 (6 bases). Germline-derived CDR1 and CDR2 are MDHEN and SYDVKM. V dropped 5 bases and J dropped 1 base, with 11 bases sitting between them. The CDR3 is made up of 14 amino acids. The CDR3 nucleotides read TGTGCCAGCAGTCCCCAGGGGCTTAACTATGGCTACACCTTC. Amino acid sequence: CASSPQGLNYGYTF.

With respect to this clone: The sample has other DNA sequences that encode this CDR3 too. V gene TRBV18 combines with J gene TRBJ2-5; perhaps TRBD1 as D (7 bases). The V gene's germline CDR1 is KGHSH and CDR2 LQKENI. This CDR3 region has 13 residues. V shed 6 bases and J shed 1 base, with 9 bases lying between them. CDR3 bases: TGTGCCAGCTCGCGGGACAGCCAAGAGACCCAGTACTTC. This sequence encodes CASSRDSQETQYF. The full variable domain, rest sourced from reference TRBV18 and TRBJ2-5, is NAGVMQNPRHLVRRRGQEARLRCSPMKGHSHVYWYRQLPEEGLKFMVYLQKENIIDESGMPKERFSAEFPKEGPSILRIQQVVRGDSAAYFCASSRDSQETQYFGPGTRLLVL.

The chain joins TRBV6-5 to TRBJ1-2; D is possibly TRBD1 (5 bases). Trimming pared 5 bases from V and 2 bases from J, leaving 12 bases between. From germline, CDR1 is MNHEY and CDR2 SVGAGI. The length of the CDR3 is 14 residues. DNA for the CDR3: TGTGCCAGCAGTCCAGCGACAGCGAACTATGGCTACACCTTC. Translated, it gives CASSPATANYGYTF.

This chain links TRBV6-5 with TRBJ2-2; 8 nucleotides align to TRBD1. This CDR3 has 14 residues. Trimming took 7 bases from V and 7 from J; bases not matched to a gene: 8. Germline V lookup: CDR1 MNHEY, CDR2 SVGAGI. The CDR3 loop reads CASNRQGSIGELFF. The DNA of the CDR3 is TGTGCCAGCAATCGACAGGGGAGTATCGGGGAGCTGTTTTTT.

The chain combines TRBV3-1 (or the pseudogene TRBV3-2) with TRBJ1-3; D ambiguous. Germline-derived CDR1 and CDR2 are LGHDT and YNNKEL (reference sequence). V was clipped by 4 bases and J by 4 bases, with 8 bases between them. The CDR3 loop spans 13 amino acids. The CDR3 DNA sequence: TGTGCCAGCAGCCTGCGGGCCGGAAACACCATATATTTT. Translated, it gives CASSLRAGNTIYF.

The chain uses TRBV23-1 and TRBJ2-1; 13 positions agree with TRBD2. TRBV23-1 carries the ORF label, with uncertain function. With 0 bases clipped from V and 8 bases from J, the junction kept 4 bases outside the gene matches. The CDR3 is 16 residues long. The CDR3 sequence is CASSQSTSGGSDEQFF. In DNA form, the CDR3 reads TGCGCCAGCAGTCAATCGACTAGCGGGGGGTCGGATGAGCAGTTCTTC.

To note about this clone: Other DNA variants within this sample encode the same CDR3. The chain employs TRBV27 and TRBJ1-5; D is undetermined. Germline V gene sequence: CDR1 MNHEY, CDR2 SMNVEV (reference sequence). The V gene lost 9 bases and the J gene lost 3 bases, with 9 bases spanning the gap. The CDR3 totals 12 residues. CDR3 sequence: CASGRSNQPQHF. The CDR3 bases are TGTGCCAGTGGCAGGTCCAATCAGCCCCAGCATTTT.

Here the CDR3 reads CSARFLGQLAFF. For the CDR3, the DNA is TGCAGCGCCCGTTTCTTGGGACAGCTAGCTTTCTTT. The chain joins TRBV29-1 to TRBJ1-1, with TRBD1 identical over 7 bases. The germline CDR1 and CDR2 sequences are SQVTM and ANQGSEA. The V and J ends lost 7 bases and 10 bases, in that order; junction bases with no gene match: 12. This CDR3 spans 12 amino acids. The full variable domain, completed using reference TRBV29-1 and TRBJ1-1, is SAVISQKPSRDICQRGTSLTIQCQVDSQVTMMFWYRQQPGQSLTLIATANQGSEATYESGFVIDKFPISRPNLTFSTLTVSNMSPEDSSIYLCSARFLGQLAFFGQGTRLTVV.

The chain is built from TRBV9 and TRBJ1-2; 9 bases align to TRBD1. CDR3 length equals 14 residues. V lost 3 bases to trimming and J lost 8 bases; unmatched junction nucleotides: 8. CDR1 is SGDLS and CDR2 is YYNGEE in the germline V gene. CDR3 protein: CASSGTGVWGGYTF. The CDR3 DNA reads TGTGCCAGCAGCGGGACAGGGGTTTGGGGAGGCTACACCTTC.

This clone was seen a few times. The genes are TRBV2 and TRBJ1-4, with TRBD1 matching 9 bases. The trim removed 6 bases at V and 8 bases at J, leaving 4 bases unmatched. Germline CDR1 SNHLY, CDR2 FYNNEI. The CDR3 spans 13 residues. The CDR3 DNA reads as TGTGCCAGCAGAGGACAGGGGCACGAAAAACTGTTTTTT. Translating gives CASRGQGHEKLFF.

The chain has TRBV27 and TRBJ1-5, with no clear D. V shed 2 bases and J shed 7 bases, with 9 bases lying between them. Germline-derived CDR1 and CDR2 are MNHEY and SMNVEV (reference sequence). This CDR3 has 13 amino acids. CDR3 sequence: CASSLTGWQPQHF. As DNA, the CDR3 is TGTGCCAGCAGTTTAACGGGTTGGCAGCCCCAGCATTTT.

The sample holds a few counts of this clone. V gene TRBV6-6 combines with J gene TRBJ1-2; a weak D match, TRBD1 (6 bases). Trimming removed 5 bases from V and 4 bases from J, with 11 bases in between. Per germline, CDR1 MNHNY and CDR2 SVGAGI (reference sequence). This CDR3 spans 13 amino acids. CDR3 region: CASSPGQSYGYTF. Here the CDR3 DNA reads TGTGCCAGCAGTCCCGGACAGAGCTATGGCTACACCTTC.

V and J are TRBV19 and TRBJ1-3; the D is unclear. The length of the CDR3 is 14 residues. Germline-derived CDR1 and CDR2 are LNHDA and SQIVND (reference sequence). Deletions cut 3 bases from V and 0 bases from J, with 6 bases between. CDR3 in amino acids: CASSIKSSGNTIYF. The CDR3, as DNA: TGTGCCAGTAGTATCAAGAGCTCTGGAAACACCATATATTTT.

In DNA form, the CDR3 reads TGTGCCAGCAGCTCAGAAGGCACAGGGTACATGAACACTGAAGCTTTCTTT. It is translated as CASSSEGTGYMNTEAFF. V usage is TRBV7-9 and J usage is TRBJ1-1; possibly TRBD1 for D (6 bases). Trimming took off 4 bases at V and 0 bases at J, with 18 bases between the two ends. Germline-derived CDR1 and CDR2 are SEHNR and FQNEAQ (reference sequence). The CDR3 loop spans 17 amino acids.

The rearrangement links TRBV2 to TRBJ2-1, with a possible D match to TRBD2 (6 bases). Trimming pared 6 bases from V and 7 bases from J, leaving 19 bases between. From germline, CDR1 is SNHLY and CDR2 FYNNEI. The CDR3 runs to 15 residues. The CDR3 loop is CASRGLAQLWNEQFF. CDR3 nucleotide sequence: TGTGCCAGCAGGGGGCTAGCGCAACTGTGGAATGAGCAGTTCTTC. The whole variable domain, filled in from reference TRBV2 and TRBJ2-1, reads EPEVTQTPSHQVTQMGQEVILRCVPISNHLYFYWYRQILGQKVEFLVSFYNNEISEKSEIFDDQFSVERPDGSNFTLKIRSTKLEDSAMYFCASRGLAQLWNEQFFGPGTRLTVL.

V and J are TRBV6-2 or TRBV6-3 and TRBJ1-1, with 7 bases lining up with TRBD1. After removal of 2 bases from V and 3 bases from J, the junction contained 3 bases not matched to a gene. Germline V gene lookup returns CDR1 MNHEY and CDR2 SVGEGT. The CDR3 totals 14 residues. This CDR3 is CASSYGTADTEAFF. As DNA, the CDR3 is TGTGCCAGCAGTTACGGGACAGCGGACACTGAAGCTTTCTTT.

This clone was counted only a few times. The rearrangement links TRBV9 to TRBJ2-3; 7 bases are a match to TRBD1. Germline CDR1 SGDLS, CDR2 YYNGEE. The CDR3 extends over 16 amino acids. Trimming took 4 bases from V and 1 from J; bases not matched to a gene: 9. CDR3 in amino acids: CASSITQGPGTDTQYF. The CDR3 bases are TGTGCCAGCAGCATTACACAGGGGCCCGGCACAGATACGCAGTATTTT. The variable domain in full, completed from reference TRBV9 and TRBJ2-3, reads DSGVTQTPKHLITATGQRVTLRCSPRSGDLSVYWYQQSLDQGLQFLIQYYNGEERAKGNILERFSAQQFPDLHSELNLSSLELGDSALYFCASSITQGPGTDTQYFGPGTRLTVL.

The chain combines TRBV18 with TRBJ1-1; 9 bases are shared with TRBD1. The CDR3 is made up of 14 amino acids. The germline V gene has CDR1 KGHSH and CDR2 LQKENI. V shed 6 bases, J shed 5 bases, and the junction held 7 bases outside the gene matches. The CDR3 loop reads CASSYGQGRTEAFF. The CDR3 nucleotides read TGTGCCAGCTCTTACGGACAGGGGAGGACTGAAGCTTTCTTT.

This clone was detected once. The CDR3 loop is CASSYSWLAGGGNEQFF. CDR3 nucleotides: TGTGCCAGTAGTTACTCCTGGCTAGCGGGAGGGGGTAATGAGCAGTTCTTC. The chain couples TRBV19 to TRBJ2-1; 12 nucleotides agree with TRBD2. The CDR3 is 17 amino acids. Germline V gene sequence: CDR1 LNHDA, CDR2 SQIVND (reference sequence). V shed 5 bases, J shed 7 bases, and the junction held 12 bases outside the gene matches.

This chain joins TRBV24-1 and TRBJ2-3; TRBD2 might be the D (6 bases). The V and J ends lost 9 bases and 3 bases respectively, with 18 bases between them. The CDR3 length is 15 residues. Germline CDR1 reads KGHDR; CDR2 reads SFDVKD. CDR3 DNA sequence: TGTGCCACCGGTACGGGAGTCTCGGGAACAGATACGCAGTATTTT. This gives the protein CATGTGVSGTDTQYF.

The chain recombines TRBV9 with TRBJ2-7, with 11 bases identical to TRBD2. V shed 4 bases, J shed 4 bases, and the junction held 7 bases outside the gene matches. This CDR3 region has 15 residues. CDR1 is SGDLS, CDR2 YYNGEE, per germline. Written as DNA, the CDR3 is TGTGCCAGCAGCCCCCTAGCGGGAGGCAGGTACGAGCAGTACTTC. This codes for CASSPLAGGRYEQYF.

V is TRBV28 and J is TRBJ2-3, with D possibly being TRBD1 (5 bases). V was shortened by 2 bases and J by 4 bases, with 16 bases between the two germline ends. Germline lookup yields CDR1 MDHEN and CDR2 SYDVKM. The CDR3 totals 16 residues. This CDR3 is CASSLQGALESDTQYF. CDR3 nucleotides: TGTGCCAGCAGTTTACAAGGGGCGCTGGAGTCAGATACGCAGTATTTT.

CDR3 bases: TGTGCCAGCAGCCAGCTTCCTGGGCTGGCCACTGAAGCTTTCTTT. It yields the protein CASSQLPGLATEAFF. This sequence joins TRBV3-1 (or the pseudogene TRBV3-2) and TRBJ1-1; unclear D gene. Germline V lookup: CDR1 LGHDT, CDR2 YNNKEL (reference sequence). The CDR3 contains 15 residues. Trimming left V 3 bases short and J 4 bases short, with 15 bases between.